What follows are 30 T cell receptor beta chains derived from one specimen sequenced in a study of cytomegalovirus exposure and HLA in healthy donors. The PCR ran on 60 Vbeta and 13 Jbeta primers. Only in-frame clones appear in the TCRdb table, and some are missing; sequencing was by immunoSEQ multiplex PCR. There are roughly 100,000 clones in the sample; roughly three quarters occur only once, and roughly 3.2% lies in the top ten. Material: PBMCs. The source is a man aged 25-45 years in good health and CMV-seronegative.

This chain connects TRBV9 to TRBJ2-1, with 9 bases aligning to TRBD2. V was pared by 3 bases and J by 7 bases, with 5 bases of the junction left unmatched. Germline V gene sequence: CDR1 SGDLS, CDR2 YYNGEE. CDR3 length equals 14 residues. CDR3 bases: TGTGCCAGCAGCGGTGCAGCGGGAGGAAATGAGCAGTTCTTC. Its protein product is CASSGAAGGNEQFF. Using reference TRBV9 and TRBJ2-1 for the parts outside the CDR3, the full variable domain is DSGVTQTPKHLITATGQRVTLRCSPRSGDLSVYWYQQSLDQGLQFLIQYYNGEERAKGNILERFSAQQFPDLHSELNLSSLELGDSALYFCASSGAAGGNEQFFGPGTRLTVL.

In regard to this clone: Other DNA sequences in the same sample also yield this CDR3. The V gene is TRBV7-9, the J gene TRBJ2-3, with TRBD1 matching over 9 bases. The J segment lost 2 bases and the V segment lost 4 bases, leaving 4 bases of the junction unmatched. Germline V gene data show CDR1 as SEHNR and CDR2 as FQNEAQ (reference sequence). CDR3 length: 15 residues. CDR3 amino acids: CASSSGQGVTDTQYF. Here the CDR3 DNA reads TGTGCCAGCAGCTCGGGACAGGGTGTCACAGATACGCAGTATTTT.

This sequence joins TRBV27 and TRBJ1-1; D ambiguous. The CDR3 runs 16 residues. V was trimmed by 2 bases and J by 8 bases, leaving 21 bases between them. Germline V gives CDR1 MNHEY, CDR2 SMNVEV (reference sequence). CDR3 sequence: CASSLKGLTSAAEAFF. In DNA form, the CDR3 reads TGTGCCAGCAGTTTAAAAGGACTCACCTCCGCCGCCGAAGCTTTCTTT.

The rearrangement joins TRBV19 to TRBJ2-7, with TRBD1 matching 10 bases. CDR3 size: 14 residues. The germline gives CDR1 LNHDA, CDR2 SQIVND (reference sequence). V lost 3 bases to trimming and J lost 2 bases; unmatched junction nucleotides: 1. The CDR3 DNA reads TGTGCCAGTAGTATGACAGGGGGCGCCTACGAGCAGTACTTC. Translating it yields CASSMTGGAYEQYF. The variable domain in full, completed from reference TRBV19 and TRBJ2-7, reads DGGITQSPKYLFRKEGQNVTLSCEQNLNHDAMYWYRQDPGQGLRLIYYSQIVNDFQKGDIAEGYSVSREKKESFPLTVTSAQKNPTAFYLCASSMTGGAYEQYFGPGTRLTVT.

The genes are TRBV19 and TRBJ2-2, with 7 bases fitting TRBD2. The trim removed 8 bases at V and 2 bases at J, leaving 2 bases unmatched. CDR3 length equals 13 residues. The germline CDR1 and CDR2 sequences are LNHDA and SQIVND (reference sequence). CDR3 region: CASRGVNTGELFF. In DNA, the CDR3 is TGTGCCAGTCGGGGGGTTAACACCGGGGAGCTGTTTTTT.

This chain's CDR3 is CASSGRVTETQYF. DNA for the CDR3: TGTGCCAGCAGCGGCAGGGTGACGGAGACCCAGTACTTC. The rearrangement uses TRBV9 and TRBJ2-5, with D possibly being TRBD1 (5 bases). V was cut by 3 bases and J by 5 bases, with 11 bases left in between. Per the germline V gene, CDR1 is SGDLS and CDR2 is YYNGEE. The CDR3 is 13 amino acids.

Comments on this clone: Different DNA sequences within this sample yield the same CDR3. The gene calls are TRBV9 and TRBJ1-1; D unresolved. CDR3 length: 13 amino acids. V was trimmed by 0 bases and J by 1 base, leaving 4 bases between them. Germline V CDR1 and CDR2: SGDLS, YYNGEE. The CDR3 is CASSVAWNTEAFF. CDR3 nucleotide sequence: TGTGCCAGCAGCGTAGCATGGAACACTGAAGCTTTCTTT.

Note on this clone: At one end, the junction sequence differs from germline, possibly due to a read error. Additional DNA sequences in this sample encode the identical CDR3. The chain employs TRBV6-1 and TRBJ1-4; 10 nucleotides line up with TRBD1. This CDR3 is 14 amino acids long. Germline CDR1 MNHNS, CDR2 SASEGT. CDR3 nucleotide sequence: TGTGCCAGCAGTCCAGGGACAGGGGAGGAAAAATTGTTTTTT. It codes for CASSPGTGEEKLFF.

The rearrangement uses TRBV5-1 and TRBJ2-1; TRBD2 matches 7 bases. The CDR3 sequence is 18 residues long. The germline gives CDR1 SGHRS, CDR2 YFSETQ. Trimming at V came to 0 bases and at J to 6 bases, leaving 15 bases not matched to a gene. The CDR3 loop is CASSLARNLAEGGNEQFF. The CDR3 DNA is TGCGCCAGCAGCTTGGCGAGAAATCTAGCGGAGGGAGGCAATGAGCAGTTCTTC.

The count of this clone is one. The chain has TRBV5-1 and TRBJ2-1; D might be TRBD1 (6 bases). In germline, CDR1 is SGHRS, CDR2 YFSETQ. The CDR3 has 16 residues. Trimming took 0 bases from V and 7 from J, leaving 17 bases between them. This CDR3 reads CASSLEGDPRVNEQFF. The DNA of the CDR3 is TGCGCCAGCAGCTTGGAGGGGGACCCCAGGGTGAATGAGCAGTTCTTC.

In this sample, this clone turned up a few times. The chain joins TRBV5-1 to TRBJ2-7, with 7 bases that match TRBD2. Trimming removed 0 bases from V and 5 bases from J; junction bases left unmatched: 11. Germline-derived CDR1 and CDR2 are SGHRS and YFSETQ. This CDR3 region has 16 residues. CDR3 nucleotides: TGCGCCAGCAGCTTGGGTCGGGGCGGGAGAACCGACGAGCAGTACTTC. Translation gives CASSLGRGGRTDEQYF.

The rearrangement uses TRBV7-9 and TRBJ2-1, with 14 positions matching TRBD2. J was trimmed by 9 bases and V by 5 bases; bases with no gene match: 9. In germline, CDR1 is SEHNR, CDR2 FQNEAQ (reference sequence). The CDR3 sequence is 16 residues long. DNA for the CDR3: TGTGCCAGCAGCCCACCGGGACTAGCGGGAGTTGGTGAGCAGTTCTTC. The encoded protein is CASSPPGLAGVGEQFF.

This chain links TRBV11-2 with TRBJ1-1; a possible D gene is TRBD1 (5 bases). This CDR3 has 15 amino acids. Germline V CDR1 and CDR2: SGHAT, FQNNGV. V was cut by 5 bases and J by 1 base, with 14 bases left in between. The CDR3 protein is CASSTPTVRNTEAFF. The CDR3 region has the DNA TGTGCCAGCAGCACCCCGACAGTCAGGAACACTGAAGCTTTCTTT.

This chain links TRBV4-3 with TRBJ2-2; 8 bases match TRBD1. The CDR3 extends over 15 amino acids. The germline gives CDR1 LGHNA, CDR2 YSLEER. V trimming: 0 bases; J trimming: 5 bases; junction bases outside the gene matches: 2. CDR3 sequence: CASSQEDRETGELFF. CDR3 DNA sequence: TGCGCCAGCAGCCAAGAGGACAGGGAGACCGGGGAGCTGTTTTTT.

The chain joins TRBV5-1 to TRBJ2-2, with a possible D match to TRBD1 (5 bases). Trimming left V 6 bases short and J 2 bases short, with 14 bases between. Germline-derived CDR1 and CDR2 are SGHRS and YFSETQ. The CDR3 totals 15 residues. This CDR3 reads CASIRDSFNTGELFF. In nucleotides, the CDR3 is TGCGCCAGCATCAGGGATTCCTTCAACACCGGGGAGCTGTTTTTT.

This clone showed up just once. The gene calls are TRBV6-6 and TRBJ2-1; 10 bases line up with TRBD2. CDR1 is MNHNY and CDR2 is SVGAGI in the germline V gene (reference sequence). Unmatched junction bases numbered 13, after V lost 10 bases and J lost 7 bases. This CDR3 spans 15 amino acids. The CDR3 loop is CAIRTGSGRANEQFF. In nucleotides, the CDR3 is TGTGCCATCCGGACAGGAAGCGGGAGGGCAAATGAGCAGTTCTTC.

This chain joins TRBV29-1 and TRBJ2-2; maybe TRBD1 (5 bases). The V end was cut by 4 bases, the J end by 1 base, with 13 bases between. Germline loops: CDR1 SQVTM, CDR2 ANQGSEA. The CDR3 runs 15 residues. In DNA, the CDR3 is TGCAGCGTTGTTGGGGCAGGGTGGAACACCGGGGAGCTGTTTTTT. This translates into CSVVGAGWNTGELFF.

This clone appeared a few times. This chain links TRBV5-1 with TRBJ2-2; 7 bases match TRBD2. Germline V gives CDR1 SGHRS, CDR2 YFSETQ. The CDR3 length is 15 residues. The trim removed 5 bases at V and 2 bases at J, leaving 6 bases unmatched. CDR3 coding DNA: TGCGCCAGCAGACCCGCAGCGGGAAACACCGGGGAGCTGTTTTTT. Residues: CASRPAAGNTGELFF.

The J gene is TRBJ2-3, the V gene TRBV7-2; D is possibly TRBD2 (6 bases). Between the trimmed V and J ends, which lost 4 bases and 3 bases, there was a span of 11 bases. The CDR3 totals 14 residues. The V gene's germline CDR1 is SGHTA and CDR2 FQGNSA. CDR3 in DNA: TGTGCCAGCAGCTGGCGGGGAAATACAGATACGCAGTATTTT. This sequence encodes CASSWRGNTDTQYF.

V and J are TRBV5-1 and TRBJ2-3, with TRBD2 identical over 7 bases. The CDR3 is 16 residues long. Looked up from germline, CDR1 is SGHRS and CDR2 is YFSETQ. J was trimmed by 2 bases and V by 1 base; bases with no gene match: 7. The DNA for the CDR3 is TGCGCCAGCAGCTTGTCCCTAGCGGTATCCACAGATACGCAGTATTTT. This codes for CASSLSLAVSTDTQYF. The full variable domain, in which reference TRBV5-1 and TRBJ2-3 provide the parts outside the CDR3, is KAGVTQTPRYLIKTRGQQVTLSCSPISGHRSVSWYQQTPGQGLQFLFEYFSETQRNKGNFPGRFSGRQFSNSRSEMNVSTLELGDSALYLCASSLSLAVSTDTQYFGPGTRLTVL.

The V gene is TRBV6-5, the J gene TRBJ2-3; D possibly corresponds to TRBD1 (5 bases). CDR3 length: 14 amino acids. V gave up 0 bases and J gave up 6 bases, with 10 bases separating them. CDR1 is MNHEY and CDR2 is SVGAGI in the germline V gene. The CDR3: CASSYSAGLDTQYF. The DNA of the CDR3 is TGTGCCAGCAGTTACTCGGCAGGGCTGGATACGCAGTATTTT.

J is TRBJ2-2 and V is TRBV7-2; 7 bases align to TRBD1. V lost 5 bases, J lost 4 bases, and 10 bases stayed unmatched. This CDR3 has 16 residues. Per the germline V gene, CDR1 is SGHTA and CDR2 is FQGNSA. This CDR3 is CASSQDRLRGTGELFF. Written as DNA, the CDR3 is TGTGCCAGCAGCCAGGACAGGCTTCGGGGCACCGGGGAGCTGTTTTTT. The whole variable domain, filled in from reference TRBV7-2 and TRBJ2-2, reads GAGVSQSPSNKVTEKGKDVELRCDPISGHTALYWYRQSLGQGLEFLIYFQGNSAPDKSGLPSDRFSAERTGGSVSTLTIQRTQQEDSAVYLCASSQDRLRGTGELFFGEGSRLTVL.

The chain carries TRBV6-6 and TRBJ1-1, with a weak D call TRBD1 (5 bases). Deletions cut 7 bases from V and 1 base from J, with 16 bases between. CDR1 is MNHNY, CDR2 SVGAGI, per germline (reference sequence). The CDR3 runs 15 residues. CDR3: CASTIQGSANTEAFF. Here the CDR3 DNA reads TGTGCCAGCACCATCCAGGGCTCGGCGAACACTGAAGCTTTCTTT.

The chain has TRBV5-4 and TRBJ2-1; D may be TRBD2 (6 bases). The germline V and J ends were trimmed by 4 bases and 2 bases, with 13 bases remaining between them. The CDR3 consists of 15 residues. Per germline, CDR1 SGHNT and CDR2 YYREEE (reference sequence). CDR3 DNA: TGTGCCAGCAGCGCGCGGGAACGCCCCTACAATGAGCAGTTCTTC. This encodes CASSARERPYNEQFF.

The gene calls are TRBV2 and TRBJ2-7, with unresolved D. Germline CDR1 SNHLY, CDR2 FYNNEI. The V end was cut by 2 bases, the J end by 3 bases, with 8 bases between. The CDR3 contains 13 residues. CDR3 sequence reads: CASSENGYYEQYF. In nucleotides, the CDR3 is TGTGCCAGCAGTGAAAACGGGTACTACGAGCAGTACTTC.

The chain is built from TRBV6-5 and TRBJ2-7; 7 nucleotides agree with TRBD1. Germline V gene sequence: CDR1 MNHEY, CDR2 SVGAGI. The CDR3 contains 14 residues. Losses at the gene ends were 4 bases for V and 3 bases for J; bases not matched to a gene: 6. The CDR3 DNA follows: TGTGCCAGCAGTTTGAACAGGGGTGGCTACGAGCAGTACTTC. The encoded protein is CASSLNRGGYEQYF.

This chain links TRBV6-5 with TRBJ2-1; D is ambiguous. The V gene lost 2 bases and the J gene lost 7 bases, with 15 bases spanning the gap. The CDR3 covers 15 residues. CDR1 is MNHEY, CDR2 SVGAGI, per germline. CDR3 loop: CASSYDAVGRNEQFF. The CDR3 bases are TGTGCCAGCAGTTACGATGCGGTCGGAAGGAATGAGCAGTTCTTC.

The V gene is TRBV5-1, the J gene TRBJ2-1; D may be TRBD2 (6 bases). The CDR3 length is 16 residues. Germline V gene sequence: CDR1 SGHRS, CDR2 YFSETQ. Trimming stripped 0 bases from V and 9 bases from J, with 19 bases between. As DNA, the CDR3 is TGCGCCAGCAGCTTGGAAGGGCGGTTGGGGCGGGGTGAGCAGTTCTTC. It is translated as CASSLEGRLGRGEQFF.

The CDR3, as DNA: TGTGCCAGCAGCGTAGATGGGACAGAATATGGCTACACCTTC. Translated, it gives CASSVDGTEYGYTF. The chain links TRBV9 to TRBJ1-2, with 7 bases matching TRBD1. Germline values: CDR1 SGDLS, CDR2 YYNGEE. Unmatched junction bases numbered 4, after V lost 0 bases and J lost 5 bases. This CDR3 is built from 14 residues.

This rearrangement joins TRBV30 to TRBJ2-7, with unresolved D. Per the germline V gene, CDR1 is GTSNPN and CDR2 is SVGIG (reference sequence). V shed 0 bases and J shed 3 bases, with 12 bases lying between them. The CDR3 contains 14 residues. The CDR3 loop reads CAWSVSSRLYEQYF. The CDR3 nucleotides are TGTGCCTGGAGTGTAAGTTCGAGACTCTACGAGCAGTACTTC. The full variable domain, its missing parts supplied by reference TRBV30 and TRBJ2-7, is SQTIHQWPATLVQPVGSPLSLECTVEGTSNPNLYWYRQAAGRGLQLLFYSVGIGQISSEVPQNLSASRPQDRQFILSSKKLLLSDSGFYLCAWSVSSRLYEQYFGPGTRLTVT.